This T cell receptor (beta chain) was profiled in a study of cytomegalovirus exposure and HLA in healthy donors. Overall study findings and caveats: The study carried out a later analysis of TCR beta sequences. It associated 16,951 of them with specific HLA alleles at a false discovery rate of 0.05.

On this clone: Its specificity is unknown.

The PCR made use of 60 Vbeta and 13 Jbeta primers. Study processing details: Unique TCR beta chains totaled roughly 79 million in a later count, with roughly 11 million of them shared. TCRdb's copy holds only in-frame clones and misses some; the assay was immunoSEQ multiplex PCR. V and J calls and clone size are given by that table; D and trimming were obtained from the DNA. The sample consists of around 200,000 clones, around 86% of them appearing once. The V gene's germline CDR1 is SGDLS and CDR2 YYNGEE. Trimming stripped 0 bases from V and 6 bases from J, with 15 bases between. The CDR3 has 16 amino acids.

What was sequenced was PBMCs. This sequence joins TRBV9 and TRBJ2-2; weak D call: TRBD1 (6 bases). The TCR originated in a woman aged 40 to 49 in good health and CMV-seronegative. CDR3 sequence (DNA): TGTGCCAGCAGCGTAGCCCGACAGGTCATGGCCGGGGAGCTGTTTTTT. It yields the protein CASSVARQVMAGELFF.